Presented here are 9 T cell receptor beta chains from one specimen sequenced in a study of Graves' ophthalmopathy and Graves' hyperthyroidism. Amplified material comprised TCR beta CDR3 regions derived from RNA transcripts. Second-round multiplex PCR came after a first-round RT-PCR that employed HTBI primers. From the multiplex PCR reads, TCRdb called clonotypes with MiXCR, one entry per CDR3 protein. The data hold 620,000 or so distinct CDR3 sequences, with about 20% observed a single time. The source material was peripheral blood. These receptors all stem from a woman aged 18-35 years with stable Graves' hyperthyroidism. Some clones in this sample may be carry-over from other donors' samples.

This clonotype was observed once. The chain joins TRBV28 to TRBJ1-5; D is unclear. Germline V gene data show CDR1 as MDHEN and CDR2 as SYDVKM. Trimming took off 5 bases at V and 2 bases at J, with 16 bases between the two ends. This CDR3 region has 16 residues. The chain's CDR3 is CASSLRRASGNQPQHF. DNA of the CDR3: TGTGCCAGCAGTCTAAGACGGGCCAGTGGCAATCAGCCCCAGCATTTT. The entire variable domain, with the rest obtained from reference TRBV28 and TRBJ1-5, is as follows: DVKVTQSSRYLVKRTGEKVFLECVQDMDHENMFWYRQDPGLGLRLIYFSYDVKMKEKGDIPEGYSVSREKKERFSLILESASTNQTSMYLCASSLRRASGNQPQHFGDGTRLSIL.

The genes are TRBV24-1 and TRBJ1-2; 10 positions agree with TRBD1. The V and J ends lost 4 bases and 4 bases, in that order; junction bases with no gene match: 5. The length of the CDR3 is 15 residues. Per germline, CDR1 KGHDR and CDR2 SFDVKD. The DNA for the CDR3 is TGTGCCACCAGTGAAACGGACAGGGGGGTCTATGGCTACACCTTC. It yields the protein CATSETDRGVYGYTF.

There are a few counts of this clonotype. CDR3 DNA sequence: TGCAGTGCTAGAGAGCGGGAGTACGAGCAGTACTTC. Encoded protein: CSAREREYEQYF. This chain uses TRBV20-1 with TRBJ2-7; 7 bases agree with TRBD2. CDR3 length: 12 residues. Germline V gives CDR1 DFQATT, CDR2 SNEGSKA (reference sequence). The ends lost 0 bases at V and 4 bases at J; junction bases unmatched: 0.

This chain connects TRBV12-3 or TRBV12-4 to TRBJ2-7; TRBD2 aligns across 7 bases. CDR3 length: 14 residues. V dropped 6 bases and J dropped 2; count of bases not matched to a gene: 7. Here the CDR3 reads CASRVTGGAYEQYF. CDR3 bases: TGTGCCAGCAGAGTCACGGGGGGTGCCTACGAGCAGTACTTC.

The CDR3 DNA follows: TGCGCCAGCAGCCAAGAGGAGGGGTTCTACGAGCAGTACTTC. This gives the protein CASSQEEGFYEQYF. J is TRBJ2-7 and V is TRBV4-1, with D perhaps matching TRBD2 (6 bases). Germline CDR1 MGHRA, CDR2 YSYEKL. This CDR3 spans 14 amino acids. Trimming cost V 0 bases and J 3 bases, with 9 bases left between them.

This sequence joins TRBV12-5 and TRBJ2-5; possible D gene TRBD1, 6 bases. V was pared by 4 bases and J by 9 bases, with 12 bases between. This CDR3 has 12 residues. In germline, CDR1 is LGHNT, CDR2 FRNRAP. The CDR3 nucleotides are TGTGCTAGTGGTTCCCAGGGGTTGGCCCAGTACTTC. Protein: CASGSQGLAQYF.

There are many counts of this clonotype. The chain joins TRBV27 to TRBJ1-2, with D unclear. In germline, CDR1 is MNHEY, CDR2 SMNVEV (reference sequence). The CDR3 spans 14 residues. The germline V and J ends were trimmed by 1 base and 2 bases, with 8 bases remaining between them. CDR3 region: CASSLLGSNYGYTF. CDR3 bases: TGTGCCAGCAGTTTATTGGGATCCAACTATGGCTACACCTTC.

The chain is built from TRBV12-3 or TRBV12-4 and TRBJ1-5; 9 bases are shared with TRBD1. The V gene end was trimmed by 3 bases and the J gene end by 7 bases; junction bases not matched to a gene: 13. CDR3 length: 17 amino acids. The DNA for the CDR3 is TGTGCCAGCAGTTTCGGACAGGGGAGAATAGTTGGGCAGCCCCAGCATTTT. It codes for CASSFGQGRIVGQPQHF.

This clonotype has a count of ten or more. The chain carries TRBV30 and TRBJ2-7; 7 bases align to TRBD1. The CDR3 has 13 residues. The V gene's germline CDR1 is GTSNPN and CDR2 SVGIG (reference sequence). Germline trimming cut 1 base from V and 3 bases from J; bases unmatched to any gene: 3. The CDR3 loop reads CAWSAGGGYEQYF. The DNA of the CDR3 is TGTGCCTGGAGTGCAGGGGGTGGCTACGAGCAGTACTTC.